This T cell receptor (beta chain) appears in the sequencing data of a study of blood T cell repertoires in COVID-19. About the study: Samples representing acute and convalescent COVID-19 were sourced from the United States, Italy and Spain.

The CDR3 totals 16 residues. V was pared by 4 bases and J by 2 bases, with 12 bases of the junction left unmatched. Germline CDR1 SGHNT, CDR2 YYREEE (reference sequence). The repertoire was sequenced with immunoSEQ multiplex PCR; TCRdb's copy has only in-frame clones and lacks some. The table shows about 270,000 clones, with around 89% occurring only once. Sequencing was performed on PBMCs or T cells enriched from blood (not recorded which). The sequence was obtained from a woman aged 45-65 years who had recovered from COVID-19. The gene calls are TRBV5-4 and TRBJ2-7, with 7 bases aligning to TRBD2. The CDR3 coding sequence is TGTGCCAGCAGCACACTCTTTGCTAGCGGAGCCTACGAGCAGTACTTC. This codes for CASSTLFASGAYEQYF.